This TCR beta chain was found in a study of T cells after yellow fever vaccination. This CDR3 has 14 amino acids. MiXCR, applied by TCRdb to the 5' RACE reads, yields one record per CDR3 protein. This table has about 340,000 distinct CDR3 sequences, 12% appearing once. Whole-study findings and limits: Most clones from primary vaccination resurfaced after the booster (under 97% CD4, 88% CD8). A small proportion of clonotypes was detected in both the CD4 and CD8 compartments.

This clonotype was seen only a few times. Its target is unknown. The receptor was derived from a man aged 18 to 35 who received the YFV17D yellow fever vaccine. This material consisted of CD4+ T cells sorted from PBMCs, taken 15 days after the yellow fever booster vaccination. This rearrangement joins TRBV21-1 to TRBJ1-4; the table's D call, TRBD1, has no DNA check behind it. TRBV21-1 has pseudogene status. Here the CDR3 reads CASSTDRNNEKLFF. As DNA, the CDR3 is TGTGCCAGCAGCACAGACAGGAATAATGAAAAACTGTTTTTT.